This passage covers 10 T cell receptor beta chains from one sample sequenced in a study of vaccination effects on CD4 cells after COVID-19. These receptors' targets are unknown. When around ten days of culture had elapsed, CD4+ T cells were isolated. Generated by immunoSEQ multiplex PCR, the TCRdb table keeps only in-frame clones and is missing some. In the table there are under 50,000 clones, about three quarters of which are singletons. The sequenced sample was CD4+ T cells from PBMCs cultured without peptide, obtained before COVID-19 vaccination. The receptors derive from a human donor who had a prior SARS-CoV-2 infection.

V gene TRBV7-2 combines with J gene TRBJ2-7; weak D call: TRBD2 (6 bases). Per germline, CDR1 SGHTA and CDR2 FQGNSA. This CDR3 contains 12 residues. Trimming pared 4 bases from V and 6 bases from J, leaving 10 bases between. In DNA, the CDR3 is TGTGCCAGCAGCTGGGCGGGGCGCGAGCAGTACTTC. It translates to CASSWAGREQYF.

The CDR3 spells CATSAALGYNEQFF. CDR3 nucleotide sequence: TGTGCCACCAGTGCGGCTTTAGGCTACAATGAGCAGTTCTTC. The chain combines TRBV24-1 with TRBJ2-1; D unclear. V lost 5 bases to trimming and J lost 3 bases, with 10 bases between them. The CDR3 length is 14 residues. CDR1 and CDR2 from the germline V gene are KGHDR and SFDVKD.

As DNA, the CDR3 is TGTGCCAGCAGTGACTCTGATGCCACAGATACGCAGTATTTT. Its protein is CASSDSDATDTQYF. V gene TRBV6-4 combines with J gene TRBJ2-3; D is ambiguous. Trimming cost V 0 bases and J 2 bases, with 6 bases left between them. The germline V gene encodes CDR1 MRHNA and CDR2 SNTAGT. The CDR3 extends over 14 amino acids.

The V gene is TRBV7-2, the J gene TRBJ1-4; 9 bases line up with TRBD1. Germline loops: CDR1 SGHTA, CDR2 FQGNSA. V lost 2 bases, J lost 8 bases, and 3 bases stayed unmatched. This CDR3 comprises 14 residues. CDR3 DNA: TGTGCCAGCAGCTTAACGGACAGGGGCGAAAAACTGTTTTTT. Translating gives CASSLTDRGEKLFF.

CDR3 coding DNA: TGTGCCTGGAGTGTAAAGGGGTTTGGAGCGCACACCTTC. Its translation: CAWSVKGFGAHTF. The genes are TRBV30 and TRBJ1-2; D may be TRBD1 (5 bases). The CDR3 is made up of 13 amino acids. Germline V CDR1 and CDR2: GTSNPN, SVGIG (reference sequence). V lost 0 bases, J lost 12 bases, and 17 bases lay in between.

The chain links TRBV12-3 or TRBV12-4 to TRBJ1-1, with TRBD1 as a possible D gene (5 bases). The CDR3 runs 13 residues. V dropped 8 bases and J dropped 9 bases, with 19 bases sitting between them. The CDR3 spells CASRFTGPSKAFF. CDR3 in DNA: TGTGCCAGCCGCTTTACAGGCCCCTCGAAAGCTTTCTTT.

The chain is built from TRBV3-1 (or the pseudogene TRBV3-2) and TRBJ2-2; TRBD1 matches at 8 bases. Looked up from germline, CDR1 is LGHDT and CDR2 is YNNKEL (reference sequence). This CDR3 comprises 15 residues. J gave up 5 bases and V 3 bases, and 5 bases lay outside the gene matches. CDR3 nucleotide sequence: TGTGCCAGCAGCCAGGACAGGGCTCTGACCGGGGAGCTGTTTTTT. Its translation: CASSQDRALTGELFF.

The chain links TRBV28 to TRBJ1-2; 9 nucleotides line up with TRBD1. Looked up from germline, CDR1 is MDHEN and CDR2 is SYDVKM. The trim removed 6 bases at V and 8 bases at J, leaving 7 bases unmatched. This CDR3 comprises 13 residues. CDR3 sequence: CASSRNRGLGYTF. The CDR3 coding sequence is TGTGCCAGCAGCCGGAACAGGGGGCTGGGCTACACCTTC.

This chain links TRBV9 with TRBJ2-7; D is perhaps TRBD1 or TRBD2 (5 bases each). V was shortened by 3 bases and J by 2 bases, with 12 bases between the two germline ends. The CDR3 runs 14 residues. The germline V gene has CDR1 SGDLS and CDR2 YYNGEE. This CDR3 is CASSAGTSPYEQYF. In DNA form, the CDR3 reads TGTGCCAGCAGCGCTGGGACCTCGCCCTACGAGCAGTACTTC.

The chain has TRBV2 and TRBJ1-4; D ambiguous. Germline CDR1 is SNHLY and CDR2 is FYNNEI. CDR3 length: 11 amino acids. V dropped 8 bases and J dropped 7 bases, with 8 bases sitting between them. CDR3 sequence: CASGRAEKLFF. The CDR3 nucleotides are TGTGCCAGCGGCCGTGCTGAAAAACTGTTTTTT.